One sample yielded the 15 T cell receptor beta chains listed below, sequenced in a study of T-cell reconstitution after alpha-beta-depleted transplantation in children. Unique molecular identifiers were built into the TCRbeta library. Each CDR3 protein gets one entry after TCRdb re-called the PCR reads with MiXCR. The data contain hundreds of thousands of distinct CDR3 sequences, roughly 17% of them singletons. The sequences come from PBMCs from the stem cell graft donor, collected from the stem cell graft. These receptors were obtained from a human donor who donated a stem cell graft to a child with acute myeloid leukemia.

This clonotype has only a few counts. This chain joins TRBV29-1 and TRBJ1-5, with TRBD1 matching over 8 bases. This CDR3 has 13 amino acids. J was trimmed by 4 bases and V by 6 bases; bases with no gene match: 5. Germline V gene lookup returns CDR1 SQVTM and CDR2 ANQGSEA. CDR3 amino acids: CSVRQGLNQPQHF. Written as DNA, the CDR3 is TGCAGCGTCCGACAGGGGTTGAATCAGCCCCAGCATTTT.

The V call is TRBV30, the J call TRBJ2-7, with 10 bases fitting TRBD1. This CDR3 spans 13 amino acids. J was trimmed by 3 bases and V by 5 bases; bases with no gene match: 4. Germline CDR1 is GTSNPN and CDR2 is SVGIG (reference sequence). The CDR3 DNA follows: TGTGCCTGGGGGACAGGGGTGCTCTACGAGCAGTACTTC. Its protein product is CAWGTGVLYEQYF.

This clonotype has just a few counts. V and J are TRBV29-1 and TRBJ1-1; maybe TRBD1 (5 bases). The CDR3 is 15 amino acids. Germline V gene data show CDR1 as SQVTM and CDR2 as ANQGSEA. The V and J ends lost 7 bases and 2 bases respectively, with 20 bases between them. This CDR3 reads CSAVSYGTGNTEAFF. The CDR3 DNA sequence: TGCAGCGCGGTTTCGTACGGGACGGGAAACACTGAAGCTTTCTTT.

This clonotype occurred many times. The rearrangement uses TRBV20-1 and TRBJ2-2, with 10 bases that match TRBD2. Unmatched junction bases numbered 2, after V lost 1 base and J lost 6 bases. The germline V gene encodes CDR1 DFQATT and CDR2 SNEGSKA (reference sequence). The CDR3 runs 14 residues. The CDR3 DNA follows: TGCAGTGCTAGAGTCAGCGGGGGGGCCGGGGAGCTGTTTTTT. Translating gives CSARVSGGAGELFF.

The chain links TRBV24-1 to TRBJ2-1, with a possible D match to TRBD1 (5 bases). V lost 4 bases to trimming and J lost 9 bases, with 9 bases between them. Germline V gene sequence: CDR1 KGHDR, CDR2 SFDVKD. The CDR3 extends over 12 amino acids. This chain's CDR3 is CATSEERGEQFF. DNA for the CDR3: TGTGCCACCAGTGAGGAAAGGGGTGAGCAGTTCTTC.

This sequence joins TRBV7-2 and TRBJ1-2; 8 nucleotides agree with TRBD1. The CDR3 runs 14 residues. The germline V gene encodes CDR1 SGHTA and CDR2 FQGNSA. The ends lost 3 bases at V and 4 bases at J; junction bases unmatched: 4. CDR3 protein: CASSFGGQVYGYTF. CDR3 nucleotides: TGTGCCAGCAGCTTTGGGGGACAGGTCTATGGCTACACCTTC. The complete variable domain, with remaining parts taken from reference TRBV7-2 and TRBJ1-2, reads GAGVSQSPSNKVTEKGKDVELRCDPISGHTALYWYRQSLGQGLEFLIYFQGNSAPDKSGLPSDRFSAERTGGSVSTLTIQRTQQEDSAVYLCASSFGGQVYGYTFGSGTRLTVV.

The chain carries TRBV6-5 and TRBJ2-7; 7 positions match TRBD1. The ends lost 7 bases at V and 2 bases at J; junction bases unmatched: 14. The CDR3 spans 16 residues. Germline V gene data show CDR1 as MNHEY and CDR2 as SVGAGI. The CDR3 is CASIRGSLGTPYEQYV. DNA of the CDR3: TGTGCCAGCATCAGGGGGTCCTTAGGGACCCCCTACGAGCAGTACGTC.

This clonotype has more than one count but fewer than ten. V is TRBV20-1 and J is TRBJ2-5, with D possibly being TRBD2 (5 bases). The CDR3 runs 13 residues. Germline V CDR1 and CDR2: DFQATT, SNEGSKA (reference sequence). Trimming took 4 bases from V and 5 from J, leaving 14 bases between them. CDR3 in DNA: TGCAGTGCTACCCGGGTGCCGGGGGAGACCCAGTACTTC. Its translation is CSATRVPGETQYF.

With respect to this clonotype: This clone may be a read error of a much larger clone one base away. The V and J genes are TRBV20-1 and TRBJ1-1, with D possibly being TRBD1 (5 bases). The CDR3 is made up of 13 amino acids. Germline V gene lookup returns CDR1 DFQATT and CDR2 SNEGSKA (reference sequence). V lost 3 bases and J 3 bases, leaving 11 bases between the germline ends. CDR3 sequence reads: CSASLGRHTEAFF. CDR3 bases: TGCAGTGCTAGCCTGGGGCGACACACTGAAGCTTTCTTT.

This clonotype was found many times. V usage is TRBV7-2 and J usage is TRBJ1-5; perhaps TRBD1 as D (5 bases). The CDR3 is 15 amino acids. Germline lookup yields CDR1 SGHTA and CDR2 FQGNSA. V gave up 3 bases and J gave up 3 bases, with 12 bases separating them. Here the CDR3 DNA reads TGTGCCAGCAGCTTGAATCGACAGCCCAATCAGCCCCAGCATTTT. This codes for CASSLNRQPNQPQHF.

This clonotype has a count of ten or more. The CDR3, as DNA: TGCAGCGTTGTGGAGGGGCTTTCAGGCTATGGCTACACCTTC. Encoded protein: CSVVEGLSGYGYTF. The chain has TRBV29-1 and TRBJ1-2; TRBD1 might be the D (5 bases). CDR3 length: 14 residues. The germline V and J ends were trimmed by 4 bases and 4 bases, with 16 bases remaining between them. The germline CDR1 and CDR2 sequences are SQVTM and ANQGSEA.

V is TRBV7-2 and J is TRBJ1-3, with D uncertain. V was shortened by 5 bases and J by 4 bases, with 15 bases between the two germline ends. The CDR3 length is 15 residues. From germline, CDR1 is SGHTA and CDR2 FQGNSA. CDR3: CASSPELHLGNTIYF. The CDR3, as DNA: TGTGCCAGCAGCCCAGAGTTGCATTTGGGAAACACCATATATTTT.

This clonotype was seen once. This could be a read error, since a much larger clone is one nucleotide away. The V and J genes are TRBV29-1 and TRBJ1-2; D gene unclear. With 6 bases removed from V and 4 bases from J, the gap between germline ends came to 15 bases. Germline V lookup: CDR1 SQVTM, CDR2 ANQGSEA. The length of the CDR3 is 13 residues. The CDR3 region has the DNA TGCAGCGTCCCTAGCGTGGTATCCTATGGCTACACCTTC. The encoded protein is CSVPSVVSYGYTF.

This clonotype was counted between two and nine times. V and J are TRBV5-1 and TRBJ1-2; D gene unclear. The CDR3 is 16 residues long. V lost 2 bases to trimming and J lost 0 bases, with 14 bases between them. CDR1 is SGHRS, CDR2 YFSETQ, per germline. DNA of the CDR3: TGCGCCAGCAGCTTAGCCGTGGCGGGAGCTAACTATGGCTACACCTTC. It is translated as CASSLAVAGANYGYTF.

This clonotype was counted ten times or more. This rearrangement joins TRBV7-9 to TRBJ2-1, with D perhaps matching TRBD2 (6 bases). This CDR3 is built from 15 residues. Trimming left V 0 bases short and J 6 bases short, with 12 bases between. Per germline, CDR1 SEHNR and CDR2 FQNEAQ (reference sequence). The CDR3 reads CASSLAKTRANEQFF. The DNA for the CDR3 is TGTGCCAGCAGCTTAGCGAAGACTAGGGCCAATGAGCAGTTCTTC. Complete variable domain (other parts from reference TRBV7-9 and TRBJ2-1): DTGVSQNPRHKITKRGQNVTFRCDPISEHNRLYWYRQTLGQGPEFLTYFQNEAQLEKSRLLSDRFSAERPKGSFSTLEIQRTEQGDSAMYLCASSLAKTRANEQFFGPGTRLTVL.